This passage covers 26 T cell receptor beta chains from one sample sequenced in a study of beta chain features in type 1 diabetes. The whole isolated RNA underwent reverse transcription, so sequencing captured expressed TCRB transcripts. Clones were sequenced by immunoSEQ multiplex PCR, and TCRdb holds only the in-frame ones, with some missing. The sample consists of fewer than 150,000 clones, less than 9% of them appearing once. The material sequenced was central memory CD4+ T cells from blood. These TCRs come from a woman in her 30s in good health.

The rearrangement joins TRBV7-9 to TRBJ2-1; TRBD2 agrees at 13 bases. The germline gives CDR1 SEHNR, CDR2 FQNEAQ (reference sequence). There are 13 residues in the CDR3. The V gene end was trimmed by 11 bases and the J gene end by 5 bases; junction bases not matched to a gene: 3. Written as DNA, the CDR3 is TGTGCCGACGGACTAGCGGGAGACAATGAGCAGTTCTTC. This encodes CADGLAGDNEQFF.

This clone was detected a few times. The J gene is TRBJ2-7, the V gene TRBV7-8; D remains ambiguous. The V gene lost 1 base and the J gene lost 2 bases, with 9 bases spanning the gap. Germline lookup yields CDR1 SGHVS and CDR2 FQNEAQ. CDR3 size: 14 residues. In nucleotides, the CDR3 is TGTGCCAGCAGCTTAGAATCACGAGCCTACGAGCAGTACTTC. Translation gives CASSLESRAYEQYF.

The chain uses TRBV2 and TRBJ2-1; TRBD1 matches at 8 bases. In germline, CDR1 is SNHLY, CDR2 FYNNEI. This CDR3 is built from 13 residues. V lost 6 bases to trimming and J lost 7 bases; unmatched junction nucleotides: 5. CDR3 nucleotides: TGTGCCAGCAGCATCGACAGGGGTAATGAGCAGTTCTTC. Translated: CASSIDRGNEQFF.

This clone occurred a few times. This CDR3 is CAWSGPAGYEQYF. DNA for the CDR3: TGTGCCTGGAGTGGGCCGGCGGGCTACGAGCAGTACTTC. This rearrangement joins TRBV30 to TRBJ2-7; maybe TRBD2 (5 bases). CDR1 is GTSNPN, CDR2 SVGIG, per germline (reference sequence). The V end lost 1 base, the J end lost 3 bases, and 10 bases lay between the germline ends. The CDR3 runs to 13 residues.

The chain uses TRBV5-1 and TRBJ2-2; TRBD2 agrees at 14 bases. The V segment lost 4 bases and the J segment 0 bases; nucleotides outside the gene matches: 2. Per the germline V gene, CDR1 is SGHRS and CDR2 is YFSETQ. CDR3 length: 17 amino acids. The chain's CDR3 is CASSPGLAGANTGELFF. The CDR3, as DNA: TGCGCCAGCAGCCCGGGACTAGCGGGAGCGAACACCGGGGAGCTGTTTTTT.

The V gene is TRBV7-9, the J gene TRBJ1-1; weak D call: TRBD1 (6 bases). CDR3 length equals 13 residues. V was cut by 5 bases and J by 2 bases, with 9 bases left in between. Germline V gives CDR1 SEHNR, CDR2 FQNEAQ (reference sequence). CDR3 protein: CASSTGQNTEAFF. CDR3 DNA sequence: TGTGCCAGCAGCACGGGACAAAACACTGAAGCTTTCTTT.

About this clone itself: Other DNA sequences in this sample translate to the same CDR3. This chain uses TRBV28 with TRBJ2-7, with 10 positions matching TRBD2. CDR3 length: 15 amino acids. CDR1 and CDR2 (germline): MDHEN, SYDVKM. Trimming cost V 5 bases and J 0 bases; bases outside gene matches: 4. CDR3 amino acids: CASSTPSGGSYEQYF. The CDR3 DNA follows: TGTGCCAGCAGTACTCCTAGCGGGGGCTCCTACGAGCAGTACTTC.

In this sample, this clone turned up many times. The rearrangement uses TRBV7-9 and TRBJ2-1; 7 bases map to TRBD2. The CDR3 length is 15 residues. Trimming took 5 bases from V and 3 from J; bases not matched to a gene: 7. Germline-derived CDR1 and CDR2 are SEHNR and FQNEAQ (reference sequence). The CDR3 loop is CASSAPGTIYNEQFF. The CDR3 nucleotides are TGTGCCAGCAGCGCACCGGGGACTATCTACAATGAGCAGTTCTTC.

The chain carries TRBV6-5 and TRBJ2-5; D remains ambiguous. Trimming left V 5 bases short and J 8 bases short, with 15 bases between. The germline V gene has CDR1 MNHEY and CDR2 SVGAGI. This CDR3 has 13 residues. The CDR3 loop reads CASSESASQTQYF. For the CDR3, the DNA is TGTGCCAGCAGTGAAAGCGCCTCACAAACCCAGTACTTC.

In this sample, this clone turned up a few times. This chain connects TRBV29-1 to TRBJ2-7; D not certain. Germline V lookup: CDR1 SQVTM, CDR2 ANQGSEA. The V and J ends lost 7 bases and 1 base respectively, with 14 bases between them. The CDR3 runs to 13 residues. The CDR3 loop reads CSGRPDGSYEQYF. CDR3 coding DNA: TGCAGCGGGCGACCCGACGGGTCCTACGAGCAGTACTTC.

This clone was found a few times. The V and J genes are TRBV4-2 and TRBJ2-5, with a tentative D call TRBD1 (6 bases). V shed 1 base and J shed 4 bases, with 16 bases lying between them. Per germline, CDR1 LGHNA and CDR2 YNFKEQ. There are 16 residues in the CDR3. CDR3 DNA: TGTGCCAGCAGCCAAGGCGGCCTCAGGGGCGTAGAGACCCAGTACTTC. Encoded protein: CASSQGGLRGVETQYF.

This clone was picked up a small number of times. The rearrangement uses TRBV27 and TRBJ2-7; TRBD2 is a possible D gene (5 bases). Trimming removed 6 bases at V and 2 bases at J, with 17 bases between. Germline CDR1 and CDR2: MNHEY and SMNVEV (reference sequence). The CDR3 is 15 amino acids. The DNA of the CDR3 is TGTGCCAGCAGGGGCAAGACGGTCGGGACCTACGAGCAGTACTTC. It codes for CASRGKTVGTYEQYF.

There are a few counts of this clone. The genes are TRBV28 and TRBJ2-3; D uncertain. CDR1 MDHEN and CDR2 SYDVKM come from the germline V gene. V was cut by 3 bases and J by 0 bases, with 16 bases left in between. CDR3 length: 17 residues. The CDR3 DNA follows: TGTGCCAGCAGTTTTTCATTAGTGGAGCCTAGCACAGATACGCAGTATTTT. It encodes CASSFSLVEPSTDTQYF.

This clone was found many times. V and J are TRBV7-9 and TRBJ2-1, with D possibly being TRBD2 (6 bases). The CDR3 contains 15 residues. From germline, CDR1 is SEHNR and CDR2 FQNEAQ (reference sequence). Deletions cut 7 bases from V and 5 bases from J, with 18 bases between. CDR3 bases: TGTGCCAGCACCTCTTGGGGTAGCGGAGACAATGAGCAGTTCTTC. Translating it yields CASTSWGSGDNEQFF.

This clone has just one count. The CDR3 spells CASSLAGLNNEQFF. The CDR3 DNA reads TGTGCCAGCAGCTTAGCGGGGCTAAACAATGAGCAGTTCTTC. The genes are TRBV7-8 and TRBJ2-1; TRBD1 might be the D (5 bases). Trimming took off 0 bases at V and 5 bases at J, with 8 bases between the two ends. Germline V CDR1 and CDR2: SGHVS, FQNEAQ. The CDR3 has 14 amino acids.

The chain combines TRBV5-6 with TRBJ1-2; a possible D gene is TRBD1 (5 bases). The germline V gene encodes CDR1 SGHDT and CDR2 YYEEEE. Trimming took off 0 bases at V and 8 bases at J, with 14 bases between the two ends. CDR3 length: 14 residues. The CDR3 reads CASSLDQGIRGYTF. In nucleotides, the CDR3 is TGTGCCAGCAGCTTGGACCAGGGTATTAGAGGCTACACCTTC.

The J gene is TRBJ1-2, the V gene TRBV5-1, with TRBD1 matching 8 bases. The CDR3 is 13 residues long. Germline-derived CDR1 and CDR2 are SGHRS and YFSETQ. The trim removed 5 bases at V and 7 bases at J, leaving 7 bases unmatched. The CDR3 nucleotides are TGCGCCAGCAGACCACCGACAGGGGCTGGCTACACCTTC. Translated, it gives CASRPPTGAGYTF.

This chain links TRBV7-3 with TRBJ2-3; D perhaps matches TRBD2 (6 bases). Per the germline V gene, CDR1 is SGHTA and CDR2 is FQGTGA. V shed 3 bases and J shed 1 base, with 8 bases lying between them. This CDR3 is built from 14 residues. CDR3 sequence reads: CASSFGSGTDTQYF. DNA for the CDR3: TGTGCCAGCAGCTTCGGGAGTGGCACAGATACGCAGTATTTT.

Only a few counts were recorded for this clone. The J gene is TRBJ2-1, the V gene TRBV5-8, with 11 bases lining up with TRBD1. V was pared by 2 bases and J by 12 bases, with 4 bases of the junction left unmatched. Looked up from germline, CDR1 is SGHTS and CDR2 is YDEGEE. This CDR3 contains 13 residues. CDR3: CASSLGQGAMQFF. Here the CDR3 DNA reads TGTGCCAGCAGCTTAGGACAGGGGGCTATGCAGTTCTTC.

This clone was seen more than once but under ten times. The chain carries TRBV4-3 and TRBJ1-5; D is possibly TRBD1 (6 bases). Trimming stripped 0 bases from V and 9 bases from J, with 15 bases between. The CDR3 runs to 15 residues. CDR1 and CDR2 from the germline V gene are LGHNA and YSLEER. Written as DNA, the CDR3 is TGCGCCAGCAGCCAAGATCGGGGCAGGGGTATGCCCCAGCATTTT. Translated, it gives CASSQDRGRGMPQHF.

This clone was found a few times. CDR3 sequence reads: CASSSGTMAGELFF. CDR3 in DNA: TGTGCCAGCAGCTCAGGGACAATGGCCGGGGAGCTGTTTTTT. The chain uses TRBV4-2 and TRBJ2-2, with D perhaps matching TRBD1 (6 bases). The germline V gene encodes CDR1 LGHNA and CDR2 YNFKEQ. This CDR3 is 14 amino acids long. V lost 5 bases and J lost 6, with 13 bases in between.

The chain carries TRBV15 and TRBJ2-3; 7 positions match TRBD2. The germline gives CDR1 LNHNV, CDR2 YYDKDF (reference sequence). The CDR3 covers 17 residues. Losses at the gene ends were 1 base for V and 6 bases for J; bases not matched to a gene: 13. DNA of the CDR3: TGTGCCACCAGCAGAGTCGGGTACGCGGGAGTGGCGGATACGCAGTATTTT. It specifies CATSRVGYAGVADTQYF.

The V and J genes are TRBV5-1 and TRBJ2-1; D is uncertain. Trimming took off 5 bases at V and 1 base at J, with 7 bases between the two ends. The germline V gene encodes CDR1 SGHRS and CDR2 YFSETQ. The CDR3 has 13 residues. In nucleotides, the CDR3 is TGCGCCAGCAGTCCAGTTTCCTACAATGAGCAGTTCTTC. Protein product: CASSPVSYNEQFF.

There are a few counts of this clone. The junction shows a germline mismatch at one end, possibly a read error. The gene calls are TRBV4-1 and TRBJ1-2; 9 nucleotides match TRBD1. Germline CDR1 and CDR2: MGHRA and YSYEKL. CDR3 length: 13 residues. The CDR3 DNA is TGTGCCAGCAGCCACCGGGACAGGGATGGCTACACCTTC. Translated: CASSHRDRDGYTF.

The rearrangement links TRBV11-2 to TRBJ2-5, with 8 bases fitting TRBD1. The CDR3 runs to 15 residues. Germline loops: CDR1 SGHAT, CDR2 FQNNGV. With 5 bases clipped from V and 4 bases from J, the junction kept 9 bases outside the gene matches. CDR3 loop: CASSRSGGRLETQYF. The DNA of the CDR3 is TGTGCCAGCAGCCGCTCAGGGGGCCGGTTAGAGACCCAGTACTTC.

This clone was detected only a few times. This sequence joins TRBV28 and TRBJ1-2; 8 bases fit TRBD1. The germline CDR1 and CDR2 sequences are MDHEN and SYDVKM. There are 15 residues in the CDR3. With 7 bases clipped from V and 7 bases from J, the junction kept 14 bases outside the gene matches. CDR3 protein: CASTTGAGGAGGYTF. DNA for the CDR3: TGTGCCAGCACGACTGGGGCAGGGGGCGCGGGTGGCTACACCTTC.